This passage covers 32 T cell receptor beta chains from one sample sequenced in a study of technical replicates of blood from several donors. Only in-frame clones appear in the TCRdb table, and some are missing; sequencing was by immunoSEQ multiplex PCR. The table has roughly 87,000 clones, 90% to 95% seen once. The source material was T cells isolated from PBMCs. These receptors originate from a human donor in good health.

V is TRBV5-5 and J is TRBJ2-2; a weak D match, TRBD1 (6 bases). With 3 bases removed from V and 0 bases from J, the gap between germline ends came to 12 bases. There are 16 residues in the CDR3. The V gene's germline CDR1 is SGHKS and CDR2 YYEKEE (reference sequence). The CDR3 loop reads CASSYRDISNTGELFF. The CDR3 DNA sequence: TGTGCCAGCAGCTACCGGGACATCTCGAACACCGGGGAGCTGTTTTTT.

The chain has TRBV9 and TRBJ1-3, with D unclear. The CDR3 covers 15 residues. From germline, CDR1 is SGDLS and CDR2 YYNGEE. Deletions cut 0 bases from V and 0 bases from J, with 7 bases between. CDR3 in DNA: TGTGCCAGCAGCGTAGCGGGTAGCTCTGGAAACACCATATATTTT. Protein: CASSVAGSSGNTIYF. Full variable domain (rest looked up from reference TRBV9 and TRBJ1-3): DSGVTQTPKHLITATGQRVTLRCSPRSGDLSVYWYQQSLDQGLQFLIQYYNGEERAKGNILERFSAQQFPDLHSELNLSSLELGDSALYFCASSVAGSSGNTIYFGEGSWLTVV.

This chain joins TRBV5-1 and TRBJ2-3; the match to TRBD2 covers 16 bases. J was trimmed by 4 bases and V by 4 bases; bases with no gene match: 6. The CDR3 extends over 17 amino acids. Germline CDR1 is SGHRS and CDR2 is YFSETQ. CDR3 loop: CASSLGTSGRASDTQYF. CDR3 DNA: TGCGCCAGCAGCCTCGGGACTAGCGGGAGGGCCTCAGATACGCAGTATTTT.

The chain joins TRBV4-1 to TRBJ2-2; a weak D match, TRBD2 (6 bases). CDR3 length equals 15 residues. Germline assignment: CDR1 MGHRA and CDR2 YSYEKL. The V end lost 4 bases, the J end lost 4 bases, and 13 bases lay between the germline ends. The DNA for the CDR3 is TGCGCCAGCAGCCTCACTCCGGAGGGCACCGGGGAGCTGTTTTTT. Translation gives CASSLTPEGTGELFF.

The chain joins TRBV11-3 to TRBJ1-1, with 7 bases that match TRBD1. V trimming: 4 bases; J trimming: 3 bases; junction bases outside the gene matches: 5. The CDR3 sequence is 14 residues long. The germline CDR1 and CDR2 sequences are SGHNT and YENEEA. The CDR3 loop reads CASSSLTGDTEAFF. The CDR3 DNA is TGTGCCAGCAGCTCGCTTACAGGGGACACTGAAGCTTTCTTT.

The table lists this clone with a few counts. The chain is built from TRBV13 and TRBJ1-1; a possible D gene is TRBD1 (6 bases). V was pared by 4 bases and J by 4 bases, with 10 bases between. The CDR3 loop spans 13 amino acids. Germline lookup yields CDR1 PRHDT and CDR2 FYEKMQ (reference sequence). CDR3 amino acids: CASSSGGATEAFF. DNA for the CDR3: TGTGCCAGCAGCTCGGGGGGGGCCACTGAAGCTTTCTTT.

In the case of this clone: Other nucleotide sequences in the sample specify the same CDR3. The CDR3, as DNA: TGTGCCTGGAGTGTAGGAGGAAGCACAGATACGCAGTATTTT. Its protein product is CAWSVGGSTDTQYF. J is TRBJ2-3 and V is TRBV30; possibly TRBD2 for D (5 bases). Per germline, CDR1 GTSNPN and CDR2 SVGIG (reference sequence). The CDR3 sequence is 14 residues long. Deletions cut 0 bases from V and 0 bases from J, with 7 bases between.

This clone appeared a few times. The V and J genes are TRBV2 and TRBJ1-2; the match to TRBD1 covers 7 bases. The CDR3 contains 13 residues. Losses at the gene ends were 6 bases for V and 8 bases for J; bases not matched to a gene: 9. CDR1 and CDR2 (germline): SNHLY, FYNNEI. CDR3 bases: TGTGCCAGCAGAGCGTGGGACAGATTCGGCTACACCTTC. This encodes CASRAWDRFGYTF.

The chain combines TRBV9 with TRBJ1-3; D is undetermined. The V gene's germline CDR1 is SGDLS and CDR2 YYNGEE. The CDR3 has 11 amino acids. The ends were cut back, 3 bases at V and 11 bases at J, with 9 bases in the middle. The DNA for the CDR3 is TGTGCCAGCAGCGGAGTGTCGCCCATATATTTT. Translation gives CASSGVSPIYF.

This chain links TRBV11-3 with TRBJ1-4, with 7 bases fitting TRBD1. CDR3 length: 15 residues. V was pared by 4 bases and J by 8 bases, with 10 bases of the junction left unmatched. Per germline, CDR1 SGHNT and CDR2 YENEEA. The CDR3, as DNA: TGTGCCAGCAGCTCCGGGACAGCGAAAGACGAAAAACTGTTTTTT. Its protein is CASSSGTAKDEKLFF.

The rearrangement joins TRBV7-9 to TRBJ1-1, with no clear D. Trimming removed 4 bases from V and 1 base from J, with 10 bases in between. This CDR3 has 14 residues. The germline V gene encodes CDR1 SEHNR and CDR2 FQNEAQ (reference sequence). CDR3 sequence reads: CASSSLPGNTEAFF. The CDR3 DNA sequence: TGTGCCAGCAGCTCCCTTCCCGGGAACACTGAAGCTTTCTTT. Based on the CDR3 plus reference TRBV7-9 and TRBJ1-1, the full variable domain is DTGVSQNPRHKITKRGQNVTFRCDPISEHNRLYWYRQTLGQGPEFLTYFQNEAQLEKSRLLSDRFSAERPKGSFSTLEIQRTEQGDSAMYLCASSSLPGNTEAFFGQGTRLTVV.

This clone was counted only a few times. The V call is TRBV9, the J call TRBJ1-1; D ambiguous. This CDR3 spans 14 amino acids. The germline V gene has CDR1 SGDLS and CDR2 YYNGEE. The V end was cut by 4 bases, the J end by 4 bases, with 14 bases between. The CDR3 bases are TGTGCCAGCAGCATCGAGGGCGGAATCACTGAAGCTTTCTTT. Its protein is CASSIEGGITEAFF.

V gene TRBV30 combines with J gene TRBJ2-5, with TRBD2 as a possible D gene (5 bases). CDR1 GTSNPN and CDR2 SVGIG come from the germline V gene (reference sequence). The CDR3 contains 13 residues. V lost 1 base and J 4 bases, leaving 10 bases between the germline ends. The CDR3 loop is CAWSALGRETQYF. The CDR3 nucleotides are TGTGCCTGGAGTGCCCTAGGGAGAGAGACCCAGTACTTC.

The chain uses TRBV27 and TRBJ2-7; 14 bases fit TRBD2. CDR3 length: 18 residues. Trimming at V came to 3 bases and at J to 2 bases, leaving 9 bases not matched to a gene. Germline V CDR1 and CDR2: MNHEY, SMNVEV (reference sequence). CDR3: CASSFPPLTSGRAYEQYF. CDR3 coding DNA: TGTGCCAGCAGTTTTCCCCCCCTGACTAGCGGGAGGGCCTACGAGCAGTACTTC.

The chain combines TRBV28 with TRBJ1-2; D is ambiguous. CDR1 is MDHEN, CDR2 SYDVKM, per germline. Trimming cost V 6 bases and J 6 bases, with 8 bases left between them. CDR3 length equals 11 residues. The DNA for the CDR3 is TGTGCCAGCAGCATAGCAGATGGCTACACCTTC. Translation gives CASSIADGYTF.

This clone is a singleton in its sample. The V call is TRBV7-8, the J call TRBJ2-7, with D possibly matching TRBD2 (5 bases). The CDR3 runs to 16 residues. CDR1 is SGHVS, CDR2 FQNEAQ, per germline. The germline V and J ends were trimmed by 1 base and 0 bases, with 13 bases remaining between them. The DNA for the CDR3 is TGTGCCAGCAGCTTAGGTACTAGGTTAAGCTCCTACGAGCAGTACTTC. It specifies CASSLGTRLSSYEQYF.

The chain couples TRBV5-1 to TRBJ2-7; D ambiguous. V gave up 1 base and J gave up 2 bases, with 7 bases separating them. The CDR3 runs to 13 residues. CDR1 is SGHRS, CDR2 YFSETQ, per germline. The CDR3: CASSLSQTYEQYF. CDR3 nucleotides: TGCGCCAGCAGCTTGAGTCAGACCTACGAGCAGTACTTC. The full variable domain, its missing parts supplied by reference TRBV5-1 and TRBJ2-7, is KAGVTQTPRYLIKTRGQQVTLSCSPISGHRSVSWYQQTPGQGLQFLFEYFSETQRNKGNFPGRFSGRQFSNSRSEMNVSTLELGDSALYLCASSLSQTYEQYFGPGTRLTVT.

This clone was seen just once. The chain carries TRBV10-3 and TRBJ2-2; D gene uncertain. V lost 3 bases and J 4 bases, leaving 3 bases between the germline ends. The CDR3 is made up of 12 amino acids. CDR1 ENHRY and CDR2 SYGVKD come from the germline V gene. For the CDR3, the DNA is TGTGCCATCAGTGAAGCCACCGGGGAGCTGTTTTTT. Its protein is CAISEATGELFF.

The chain uses TRBV18 and TRBJ2-5, with 9 bases lining up with TRBD1. Germline V gene lookup returns CDR1 KGHSH and CDR2 LQKENI. Trimming at V came to 1 base and at J to 6 bases, leaving 9 bases not matched to a gene. The CDR3 totals 16 residues. The CDR3 region has the DNA TGTGCCAGCTCACCACTCGGACAGGGGAAGGAAAAGACCCAGTACTTC. It encodes CASSPLGQGKEKTQYF.

DNA for the CDR3: TGTGCCAGCAGTGTACGTGGTAGGGGCTCCTACGAGCAGTACTTC. It translates to CASSVRGRGSYEQYF. This chain uses TRBV6-1 with TRBJ2-7; TRBD1 is a possible D gene (5 bases). Trimming removed 4 bases from V and 0 bases from J, with 13 bases in between. CDR1 is MNHNS, CDR2 SASEGT, per germline. The CDR3 loop spans 15 amino acids.

V gene TRBV7-9 combines with J gene TRBJ2-7; 8 bases match TRBD2. The germline gives CDR1 SEHNR, CDR2 FQNEAQ (reference sequence). CDR3 length: 14 amino acids. The V gene end was trimmed by 5 bases and the J gene end by 4 bases; junction bases not matched to a gene: 7. As DNA, the CDR3 is TGTGCCAGCAGCAATAGCGGGATCGGGTACGAGCAGTACTTC. This translates into CASSNSGIGYEQYF.

The chain joins TRBV6-5 to TRBJ2-7; tentative D call: TRBD1 (5 bases). The CDR3 sequence is 13 residues long. The germline gives CDR1 MNHEY, CDR2 SVGAGI. The V and J ends lost 2 bases and 3 bases respectively, with 8 bases between them. The CDR3 reads CASSYERGYEQYF. DNA of the CDR3: TGTGCCAGCAGTTACGAAAGGGGCTACGAGCAGTACTTC.

V and J are TRBV7-9 and TRBJ2-1; D perhaps matches TRBD2 (5 bases). The CDR3 consists of 15 residues. CDR1 is SEHNR, CDR2 FQNEAQ, per germline (reference sequence). The V end was cut by 7 bases, the J end by 5 bases, with 18 bases between. The CDR3 spells CASTNPDSSHNEQFF. The CDR3 nucleotides are TGTGCCAGCACCAACCCGGACTCCTCTCACAATGAGCAGTTCTTC. Combining the CDR3 with reference TRBV7-9 and TRBJ2-1 gives the whole variable domain DTGVSQNPRHKITKRGQNVTFRCDPISEHNRLYWYRQTLGQGPEFLTYFQNEAQLEKSRLLSDRFSAERPKGSFSTLEIQRTEQGDSAMYLCASTNPDSSHNEQFFGPGTRLTVL.

This chain links TRBV6-1 with TRBJ1-2; 8 nucleotides agree with TRBD1. With V trimmed by 8 bases and J by 4 bases, 12 bases remained unmatched. CDR1 is MNHNS and CDR2 is SASEGT in the germline V gene. The CDR3 contains 15 residues. CDR3 in DNA: TGTGCCAGCCGGACAGGGAATTATGCGCCCTATGGCTACACCTTC. Translated: CASRTGNYAPYGYTF.

This clone has only one observation. The CDR3 nucleotides read TGTGCCACCAGCAGAGAAAGCCCCGGACTAGCGGGAGGCTACGAGCAGTACTTC. As protein: CATSRESPGLAGGYEQYF. This chain uses TRBV15 with TRBJ2-7; TRBD2 agrees at 14 bases. The CDR3 loop spans 18 amino acids. Germline V gene lookup returns CDR1 LNHNV and CDR2 YYDKDF (reference sequence). The ends lost 0 bases at V and 3 bases at J; junction bases unmatched: 7.

CDR3 amino acids: CASSTLWDYPYEQYF. The CDR3 nucleotides read TGTGCCAGCAGTACCCTCTGGGACTATCCCTACGAGCAGTACTTC. The chain uses TRBV6-5 and TRBJ2-7, with 7 positions matching TRBD2. The CDR3 length is 15 residues. V shed 5 bases and J 2 bases; nucleotides not matched to a gene: 9. Germline V gene sequence: CDR1 MNHEY, CDR2 SVGAGI.

This clone was recorded once. The rearrangement uses TRBV4-2 and TRBJ2-1; 11 positions match TRBD2. Per the germline V gene, CDR1 is LGHNA and CDR2 is YNFKEQ. The V and J ends lost 5 bases and 2 bases, in that order; junction bases with no gene match: 8. This CDR3 spans 17 amino acids. In DNA, the CDR3 is TGTGCCAGCAGCGCGCTCGTAGCGGGAGGGGCCTACAATGAGCAGTTCTTC. Amino acid sequence: CASSALVAGGAYNEQFF.

The CDR3: CASSQLLSGGYNEQFF. The CDR3 DNA is TGCGCCAGCAGCCAACTACTATCGGGGGGCTACAATGAGCAGTTCTTC. The chain employs TRBV4-3 and TRBJ2-1; 7 bases map to TRBD2. Looked up from germline, CDR1 is LGHNA and CDR2 is YSLEER. V shed 2 bases, J shed 3 bases, and the junction held 7 bases outside the gene matches. CDR3 size: 16 residues.

The J gene is TRBJ1-1, the V gene TRBV7-9; D ambiguous. Germline V CDR1 and CDR2: SEHNR, FQNEAQ (reference sequence). The V end lost 2 bases, the J end lost 1 base, and 11 bases lay between the germline ends. The CDR3 contains 15 residues. In nucleotides, the CDR3 is TGTGCCAGCAGCTTACGTTCAGGTGAGAACACTGAAGCTTTCTTT. This codes for CASSLRSGENTEAFF.

The V gene is TRBV14, the J gene TRBJ2-7; possibly TRBD2 for D (7 bases). V shed 6 bases and J shed 3 bases, with 15 bases lying between them. The germline gives CDR1 SGHDN, CDR2 FVKESK. The CDR3 runs to 14 residues. The CDR3 is CASRRGGSDYEQYF. CDR3 nucleotide sequence: TGTGCCAGCAGGAGGGGGGGTTCGGACTACGAGCAGTACTTC.

The chain has TRBV10-3 and TRBJ2-1, with 9 bases aligning to TRBD2. With 2 bases clipped from V and 9 bases from J, the junction kept 8 bases outside the gene matches. The CDR3 has 15 residues. Germline V gives CDR1 ENHRY, CDR2 SYGVKD. The CDR3 loop reads CAISERSSGNLEQFF. The CDR3 DNA is TGTGCCATCAGTGAGCGGTCTAGCGGGAATCTTGAGCAGTTCTTC.

As to this clone: An end of the junction does not agree with germline; a read error may underlie this. V usage is TRBV27 and J usage is TRBJ1-3; 9 bases fit TRBD1. This CDR3 has 14 amino acids. Germline CDR1 and CDR2: MNHEY and SMNVEV (reference sequence). The CDR3, as DNA: TGCGCCAGTAAGACAGGGGGCTCTGGAAACACCATATATTTT. It translates to CASKTGGSGNTIYF.